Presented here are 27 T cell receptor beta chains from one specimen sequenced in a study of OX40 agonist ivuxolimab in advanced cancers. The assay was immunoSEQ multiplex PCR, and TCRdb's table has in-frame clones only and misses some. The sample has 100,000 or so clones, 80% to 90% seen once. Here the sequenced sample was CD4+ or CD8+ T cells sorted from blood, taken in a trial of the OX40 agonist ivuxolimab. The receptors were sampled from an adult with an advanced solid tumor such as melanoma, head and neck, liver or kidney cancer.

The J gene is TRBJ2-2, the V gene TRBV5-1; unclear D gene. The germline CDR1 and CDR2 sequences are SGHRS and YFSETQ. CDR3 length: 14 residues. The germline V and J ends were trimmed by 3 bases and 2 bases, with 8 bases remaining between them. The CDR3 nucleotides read TGCGCCAGCAGCTCCCGAGATAACACCGGGGAGCTGTTTTTT. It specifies CASSSRDNTGELFF.

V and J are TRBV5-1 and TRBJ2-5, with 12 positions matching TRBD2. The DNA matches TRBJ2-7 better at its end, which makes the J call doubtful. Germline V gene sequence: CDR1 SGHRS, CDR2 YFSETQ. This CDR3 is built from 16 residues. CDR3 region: CASSPKTSGGSYEQYF. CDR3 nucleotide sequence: TGCGCCAGCAGCCCTAAGACTAGCGGGGGTTCCTACGAGCAGTACTTC.

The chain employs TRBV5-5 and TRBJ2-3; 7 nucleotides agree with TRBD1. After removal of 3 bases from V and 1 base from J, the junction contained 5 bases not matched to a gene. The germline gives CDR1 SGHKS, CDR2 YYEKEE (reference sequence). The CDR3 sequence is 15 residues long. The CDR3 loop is CASSYYRGGTDTQYF. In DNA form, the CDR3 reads TGTGCCAGCAGCTACTACAGGGGAGGCACAGATACGCAGTATTTT.

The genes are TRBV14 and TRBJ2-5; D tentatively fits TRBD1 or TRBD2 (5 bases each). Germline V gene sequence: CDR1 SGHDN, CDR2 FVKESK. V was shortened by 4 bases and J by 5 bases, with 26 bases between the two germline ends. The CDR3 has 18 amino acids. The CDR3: CASSPLFGTDQRRETQYF. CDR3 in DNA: TGTGCCAGCAGCCCTCTCTTCGGGACGGACCAGCGGAGGGAGACCCAGTACTTC.

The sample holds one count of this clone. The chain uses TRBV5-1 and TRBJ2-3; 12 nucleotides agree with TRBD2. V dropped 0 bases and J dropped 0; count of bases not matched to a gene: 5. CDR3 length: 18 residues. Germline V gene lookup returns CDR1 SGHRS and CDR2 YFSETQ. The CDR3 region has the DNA TGCGCCAGCAGCTTGGGACGGACTAGCGGGGCTAGCACAGATACGCAGTATTTT. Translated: CASSLGRTSGASTDTQYF.

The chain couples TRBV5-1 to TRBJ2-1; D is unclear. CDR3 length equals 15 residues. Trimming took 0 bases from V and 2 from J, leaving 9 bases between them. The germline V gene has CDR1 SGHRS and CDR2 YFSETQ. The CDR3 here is CASSLDLPPYNEQFF. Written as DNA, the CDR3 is TGCGCCAGCAGCTTGGATCTCCCTCCCTACAATGAGCAGTTCTTC.

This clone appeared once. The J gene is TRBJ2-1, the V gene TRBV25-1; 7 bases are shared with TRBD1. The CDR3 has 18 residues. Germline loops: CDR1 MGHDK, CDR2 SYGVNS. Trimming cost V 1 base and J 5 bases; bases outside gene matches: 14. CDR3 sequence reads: CASSEFKGRDSSDNEQFF. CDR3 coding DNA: TGTGCCAGCAGTGAATTCAAGGGCCGGGACAGCTCGGACAATGAGCAGTTCTTC.

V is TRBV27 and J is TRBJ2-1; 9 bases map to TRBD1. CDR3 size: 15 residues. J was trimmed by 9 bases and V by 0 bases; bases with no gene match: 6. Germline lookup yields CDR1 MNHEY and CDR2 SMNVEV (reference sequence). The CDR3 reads CASSLSTGGGIEQFF. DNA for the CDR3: TGTGCCAGCAGTTTATCGACAGGGGGGGGGATTGAGCAGTTCTTC.

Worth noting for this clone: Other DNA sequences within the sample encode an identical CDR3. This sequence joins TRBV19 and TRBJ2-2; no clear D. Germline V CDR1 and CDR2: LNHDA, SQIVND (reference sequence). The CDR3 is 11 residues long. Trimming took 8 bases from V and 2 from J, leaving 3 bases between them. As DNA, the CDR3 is TGTGCCAGTCAAAACACCGGGGAGCTGTTTTTT. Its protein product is CASQNTGELFF.

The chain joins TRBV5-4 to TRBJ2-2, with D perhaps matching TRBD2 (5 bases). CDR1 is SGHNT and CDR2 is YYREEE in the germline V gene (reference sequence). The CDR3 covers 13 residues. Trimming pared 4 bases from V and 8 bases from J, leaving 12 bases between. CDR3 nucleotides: TGTGCCAGCAGCACCCTAGCTTTTGGGGAGCTGTTTTTT. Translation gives CASSTLAFGELFF.

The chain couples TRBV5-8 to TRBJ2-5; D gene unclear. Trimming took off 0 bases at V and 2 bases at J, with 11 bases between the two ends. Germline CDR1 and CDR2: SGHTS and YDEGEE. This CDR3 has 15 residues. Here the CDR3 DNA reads TGTGCCAGCAGCTTGGGCGCTTTTAGGCAAGAGACCCAGTACTTC. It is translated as CASSLGAFRQETQYF.

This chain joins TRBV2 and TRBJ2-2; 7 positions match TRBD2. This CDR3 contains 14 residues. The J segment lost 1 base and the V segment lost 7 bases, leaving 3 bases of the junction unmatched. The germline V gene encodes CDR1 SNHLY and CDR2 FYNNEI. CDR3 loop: CASMAGENTGELFF. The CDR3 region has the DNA TGTGCCAGCATGGCGGGGGAGAACACCGGGGAGCTGTTTTTT.

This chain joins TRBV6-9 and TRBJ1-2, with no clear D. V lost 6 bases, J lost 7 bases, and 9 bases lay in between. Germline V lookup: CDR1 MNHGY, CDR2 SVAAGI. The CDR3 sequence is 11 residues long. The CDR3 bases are TGTGCCAGCAGGTACACGCGTGGCTACACCTTC. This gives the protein CASRYTRGYTF.

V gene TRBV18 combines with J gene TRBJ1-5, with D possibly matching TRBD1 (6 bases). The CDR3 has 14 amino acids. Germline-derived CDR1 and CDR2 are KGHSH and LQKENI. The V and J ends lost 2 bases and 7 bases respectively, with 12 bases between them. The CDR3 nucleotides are TGTGCCAGCTCACCATTACAGGGTGGCCAGCCCCAGCATTTT. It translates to CASSPLQGGQPQHF.

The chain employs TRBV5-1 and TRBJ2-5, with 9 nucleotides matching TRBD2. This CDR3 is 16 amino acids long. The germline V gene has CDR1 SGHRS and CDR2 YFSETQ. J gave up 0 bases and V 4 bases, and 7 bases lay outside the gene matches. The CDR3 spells CASSRGASGDQETQYF. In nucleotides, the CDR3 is TGCGCCAGCAGCCGGGGGGCTAGCGGGGACCAAGAGACCCAGTACTTC. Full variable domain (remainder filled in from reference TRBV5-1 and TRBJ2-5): KAGVTQTPRYLIKTRGQQVTLSCSPISGHRSVSWYQQTPGQGLQFLFEYFSETQRNKGNFPGRFSGRQFSNSRSEMNVSTLELGDSALYLCASSRGASGDQETQYFGPGTRLLVL.

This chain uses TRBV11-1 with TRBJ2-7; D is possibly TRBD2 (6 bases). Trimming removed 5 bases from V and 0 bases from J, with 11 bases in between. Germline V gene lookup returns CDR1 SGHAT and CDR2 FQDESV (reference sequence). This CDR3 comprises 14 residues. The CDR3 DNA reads TGTGCCAGCAGCCTCGGGACTGGCTCCTACGAGCAGTACTTC. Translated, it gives CASSLGTGSYEQYF.

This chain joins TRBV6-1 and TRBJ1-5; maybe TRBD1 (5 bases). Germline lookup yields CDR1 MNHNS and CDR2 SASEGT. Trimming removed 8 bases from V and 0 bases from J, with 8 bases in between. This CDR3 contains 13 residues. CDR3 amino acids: CASFGGSNQPQHF. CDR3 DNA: TGTGCCAGCTTCGGGGGTAGCAATCAGCCCCAGCATTTT.

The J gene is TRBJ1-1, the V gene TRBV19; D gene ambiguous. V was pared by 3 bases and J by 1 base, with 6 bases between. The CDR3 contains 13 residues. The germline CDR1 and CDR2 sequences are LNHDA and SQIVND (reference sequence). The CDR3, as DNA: TGTGCCAGTAGTATCTCAGAGAACACTGAAGCTTTCTTT. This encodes CASSISENTEAFF. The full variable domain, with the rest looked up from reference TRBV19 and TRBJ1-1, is DGGITQSPKYLFRKEGQNVTLSCEQNLNHDAMYWYRQDPGQGLRLIYYSQIVNDFQKGDIAEGYSVSREKKESFPLTVTSAQKNPTAFYLCASSISENTEAFFGQGTRLTVV.

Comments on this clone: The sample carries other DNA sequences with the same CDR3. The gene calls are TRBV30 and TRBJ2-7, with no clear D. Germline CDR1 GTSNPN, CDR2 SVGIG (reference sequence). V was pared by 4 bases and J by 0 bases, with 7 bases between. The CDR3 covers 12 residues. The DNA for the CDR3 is TGTGCCTGGATCCGAAACTCCTACGAGCAGTACTTC. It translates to CAWIRNSYEQYF.

The CDR3 here is CASRENRNQPQHF. The CDR3 DNA reads as TGTGCCAGCAGAGAAAACAGGAATCAGCCCCAGCATTTT. This chain connects TRBV5-8 to TRBJ1-5; perhaps TRBD1 as D (5 bases). Germline V lookup: CDR1 SGHTS, CDR2 YDEGEE. Between the trimmed V and J ends, which lost 5 bases and 4 bases, there was a span of 10 bases. The CDR3 spans 13 residues.

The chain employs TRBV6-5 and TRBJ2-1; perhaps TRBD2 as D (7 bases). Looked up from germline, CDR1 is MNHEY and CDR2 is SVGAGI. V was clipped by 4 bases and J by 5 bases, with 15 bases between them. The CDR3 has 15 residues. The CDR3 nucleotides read TGTGCCAGCAGTTTGGGAGGCGGGGGCCACAATGAGCAGTTCTTC. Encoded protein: CASSLGGGGHNEQFF.

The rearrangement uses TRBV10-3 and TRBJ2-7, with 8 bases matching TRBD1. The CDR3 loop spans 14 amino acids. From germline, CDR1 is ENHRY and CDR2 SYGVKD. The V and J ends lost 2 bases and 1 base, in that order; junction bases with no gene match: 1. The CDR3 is CAISERQGSYEQYF. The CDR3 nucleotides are TGTGCCATCAGTGAGAGACAGGGGTCCTACGAGCAGTACTTC.

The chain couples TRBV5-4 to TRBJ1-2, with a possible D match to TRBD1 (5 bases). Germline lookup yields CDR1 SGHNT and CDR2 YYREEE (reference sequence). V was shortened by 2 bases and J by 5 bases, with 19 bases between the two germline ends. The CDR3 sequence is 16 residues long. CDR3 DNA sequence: TGTGCCAGCAGCTTTCGTTTGCAGGGAGCCCCATATGGCTACACCTTC. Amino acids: CASSFRLQGAPYGYTF.

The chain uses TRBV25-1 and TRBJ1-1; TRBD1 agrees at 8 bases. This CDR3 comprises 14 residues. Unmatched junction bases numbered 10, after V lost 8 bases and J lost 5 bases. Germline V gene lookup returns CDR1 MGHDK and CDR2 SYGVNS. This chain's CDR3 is CASARQGARTEAFF. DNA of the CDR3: TGTGCCAGCGCTCGGCAGGGGGCGAGGACTGAAGCTTTCTTT. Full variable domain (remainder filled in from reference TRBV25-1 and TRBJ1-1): EADIYQTPRYLVIGTGKKITLECSQTMGHDKMYWYQQDPGMELHLIHYSYGVNSTEKGDLSSESTVSRIRTEHFPLTLESARPSHTSQYLCASARQGARTEAFFGQGTRLTVV.

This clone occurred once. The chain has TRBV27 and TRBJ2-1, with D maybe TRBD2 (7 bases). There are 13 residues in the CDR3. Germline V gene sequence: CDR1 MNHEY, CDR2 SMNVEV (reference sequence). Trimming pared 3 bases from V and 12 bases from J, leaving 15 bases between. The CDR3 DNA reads TGTGCCAGCAGTTTCGAGGGGGGGCACGGGCAGTTCTTC. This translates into CASSFEGGHGQFF.

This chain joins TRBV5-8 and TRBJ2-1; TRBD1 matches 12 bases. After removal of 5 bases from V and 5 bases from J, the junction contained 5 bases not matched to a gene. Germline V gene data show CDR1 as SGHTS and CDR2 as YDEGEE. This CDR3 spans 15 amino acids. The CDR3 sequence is CASSRDRGRNNEQFF. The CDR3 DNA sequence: TGTGCCAGCAGTCGGGACAGGGGGCGAAACAATGAGCAGTTCTTC.

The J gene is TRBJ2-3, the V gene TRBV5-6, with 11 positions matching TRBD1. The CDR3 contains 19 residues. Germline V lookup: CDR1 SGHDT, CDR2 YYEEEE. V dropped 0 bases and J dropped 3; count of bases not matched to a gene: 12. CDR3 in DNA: TGTGCCAGCAGCTTGGCAAGCACCGGGACAGGGGGAAGGACAGATACGCAGTATTTT. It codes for CASSLASTGTGGRTDTQYF.